A single sample gave rise to the 32 T cell receptor beta chains below, sequenced in a study of beta chain features in type 1 diabetes (dated by TCRdb to between 2018 and 2020). Points the paper makes about the study in general: A moderate but significant shortening of TCRB CDR3 length was observed in type 1 diabetes patients in all four CD4+ subsets.

No antigen has been assigned to these receptors. The library came from the immunoSEQ multiplex PCR assay. The entire isolated RNA was reverse transcribed using the High Capacity cDNA Reverse Transcription Kit, and thus expressed TCRB transcripts were sequenced. The clones in this table, taken by TCRdb from immuneACCESS, are in-frame only. Not every clone is retained; where verified, under half of the shortfall comes from an unresolved V gene, and the cause of the rest is unknown. The sample has 200,000 to 300,000 clones on record, around 21% of them singletons. The ten most abundant clones make up 0.028% of the sample. The source material was naive CD4+ T cells from blood. Explained via the paper, the cell subset or site label denotes: true naive CD4+ T cells. Source of these receptors: a woman in her 40s with type 1 diabetes.

CDR3 region: CASSPPIAGVGNEQFF. CDR3 DNA sequence: TGTGCCAGCTCACCACCGATAGCGGGAGTCGGCAATGAGCAGTTCTTC. The chain recombines TRBV18 with TRBJ2-1; 9 nucleotides match TRBD2. The V and J ends lost 0 bases and 6 bases, in that order; junction bases with no gene match: 6. The CDR3 contains 16 residues. Germline V gene lookup returns CDR1 KGHSH and CDR2 LQKENI.

CDR3 sequence reads: CASSESLAGLQFF. The CDR3 DNA sequence: TGTGCCAGCAGTGAGTCCCTAGCGGGCTTGCAGTTCTTC. V and J are TRBV2 and TRBJ2-1, with 8 bases that match TRBD2. V dropped 3 bases and J dropped 12; count of bases not matched to a gene: 7. This CDR3 comprises 13 residues. Germline-derived CDR1 and CDR2 are SNHLY and FYNNEI.

The CDR3: CASSLDPPWGQGGETQYF. CDR3 nucleotide sequence: TGTGCCAGCAGCTTAGATCCCCCCTGGGGACAGGGCGGGGAGACCCAGTACTTC. The chain links TRBV11-2 to TRBJ2-5; 9 bases are a match to TRBD1. Germline loops: CDR1 SGHAT, CDR2 FQNNGV. The CDR3 totals 18 residues. V lost 0 bases and J lost 5; bases outside the gene matches: 13.

As regards this clone: The same CDR3 also results from other DNA sequences found in this sample. The chain combines TRBV2 with TRBJ1-2; no clear D gene. The CDR3 is made up of 11 amino acids. Trimming removed 6 bases at V and 2 bases at J, with 4 bases between. Germline lookup yields CDR1 SNHLY and CDR2 FYNNEI. The CDR3 bases are TGTGCCAGCAGCCCAAACTATGGCTACACCTTC. Protein: CASSPNYGYTF.

This clone has more than one count but fewer than ten. The chain joins TRBV6-5 to TRBJ2-7; no firm D call. The V gene's germline CDR1 is MNHEY and CDR2 SVGAGI. This CDR3 region has 15 residues. Trimming left V 0 bases short and J 2 bases short, with 11 bases between. This CDR3 is CASSYSGRQTYEQYF. Here the CDR3 DNA reads TGTGCCAGCAGTTACTCAGGTAGACAAACCTACGAGCAGTACTTC.

This rearrangement joins TRBV5-6 to TRBJ2-1; D may be TRBD2 (5 bases). This CDR3 is built from 13 residues. Between the trimmed V and J ends, which lost 2 bases and 13 bases, there was a span of 16 bases. Per germline, CDR1 SGHDT and CDR2 YYEEEE. As DNA, the CDR3 is TGTGCCAGCAGCTTACTAGTGGCCTCTGAACAGTTCTTC. It translates to CASSLLVASEQFF.

The chain combines TRBV5-1 with TRBJ2-7; 12 bases line up with TRBD2. This CDR3 region has 14 residues. The junction had 3 bases not matched to a gene; V was cut back by 4 bases and J by 4 bases. Germline CDR1 and CDR2: SGHRS and YFSETQ. CDR3 DNA: TGCGCCAGCAGCCAAGGGACTAGCGGGTACGAGCAGTACTTC. Its translation is CASSQGTSGYEQYF.

This clone was observed a few times. V and J are TRBV5-8 and TRBJ2-6, with TRBD1 matching 7 bases. The CDR3 runs 17 residues. The J segment lost 2 bases and the V segment lost 3 bases, leaving 8 bases of the junction unmatched. Germline lookup yields CDR1 SGHTS and CDR2 YDEGEE. The CDR3 DNA is TGTGCCAGCAGCTCGATCCGACAGGGCCCTGGGGCCAACGTCCTGACTTTC. Translating gives CASSSIRQGPGANVLTF.

The V and J genes are TRBV9 and TRBJ2-1; a weak D match, TRBD2 (6 bases). V was shortened by 3 bases and J by 4 bases, with 17 bases between the two germline ends. The CDR3 runs 16 residues. Looked up from germline, CDR1 is SGDLS and CDR2 is YYNGEE. The CDR3 DNA sequence: TGTGCCAGCAGCGCTACCGGGAGAGGGGAGTACAATGAGCAGTTCTTC. This codes for CASSATGRGEYNEQFF.

This clone was seen a few times. The chain carries TRBV10-3 and TRBJ2-1; D is perhaps TRBD2 (6 bases). Trimming pared 3 bases from V and 2 bases from J, leaving 14 bases between. The CDR3 spans 16 residues. In germline, CDR1 is ENHRY, CDR2 SYGVKD. CDR3 residues: CAISDGGLSTYNEQFF. The CDR3 region has the DNA TGTGCCATCAGTGACGGGGGACTCAGTACCTACAATGAGCAGTTCTTC.

There are a few counts of this clone. This chain links TRBV30 with TRBJ1-5; D gene ambiguous. Trimming removed 3 bases from V and 3 bases from J, with 9 bases in between. This CDR3 comprises 13 residues. Germline loops: CDR1 GTSNPN, CDR2 SVGIG (reference sequence). Here the CDR3 DNA reads TGTGCCTGGAGCCTCCTTAACAATCAGCCCCAGCATTTT. This encodes CAWSLLNNQPQHF.

This clone was detected only a few times. The chain combines TRBV5-1 with TRBJ1-1, with a weak D call TRBD1 (6 bases). With 4 bases removed from V and 0 bases from J, the gap between germline ends came to 10 bases. Per germline, CDR1 SGHRS and CDR2 YFSETQ. The CDR3 runs 14 residues. DNA of the CDR3: TGCGCCAGCAGCATCAGGGGCCTGAACACTGAAGCTTTCTTT. Amino acids: CASSIRGLNTEAFF.

The chain combines TRBV5-6 with TRBJ2-5; D might be TRBD2 (7 bases). The CDR3 contains 15 residues. Germline assignment: CDR1 SGHDT and CDR2 YYEEEE. Trimming pared 0 bases from V and 5 bases from J, leaving 14 bases between. The chain's CDR3 is CASSLVGGLGETQYF. DNA for the CDR3: TGTGCCAGCAGCTTGGTCGGGGGGCTCGGGGAGACCCAGTACTTC.

The V and J genes are TRBV29-1 and TRBJ1-1; a weak D match, TRBD1 (5 bases). Trimming took 5 bases from V and 4 from J, leaving 14 bases between them. The germline gives CDR1 SQVTM, CDR2 ANQGSEA. This CDR3 contains 13 residues. The DNA of the CDR3 is TGCAGCGTTCTACAGGTTCGAGGCACTGAAGCTTTCTTT. It codes for CSVLQVRGTEAFF.

V is TRBV6-5 and J is TRBJ1-1; 7 nucleotides line up with TRBD1. CDR3 length equals 13 residues. CDR1 and CDR2 from the germline V gene are MNHEY and SVGAGI. V lost 6 bases and J lost 3; bases outside the gene matches: 4. The CDR3 spells CASSRGQDTEAFF. The CDR3 DNA follows: TGTGCCAGCAGCCGAGGACAGGACACTGAAGCTTTCTTT.

V is TRBV2 and J is TRBJ2-7; D uncertain. Germline CDR1 and CDR2: SNHLY and FYNNEI. The CDR3 runs 15 residues. The V end was cut by 7 bases, the J end by 6 bases, with 22 bases between. Here the CDR3 DNA reads TGTGCCAGCACTTCCCAGGCCCTATCGACCGGCGAGCAGTACTTC. It translates to CASTSQALSTGEQYF.

This clone has only a few counts. The genes are TRBV9 and TRBJ2-1, with 9 bases identical to TRBD1. V shed 4 bases and J 2 bases; nucleotides not matched to a gene: 4. Germline CDR1 and CDR2: SGDLS and YYNGEE. This CDR3 spans 15 amino acids. CDR3 amino acids: CASSSRTGAYNEQFF. The CDR3 bases are TGTGCCAGCAGCTCCAGGACAGGGGCCTACAATGAGCAGTTCTTC.

The J gene is TRBJ2-5, the V gene TRBV11-1; D is perhaps TRBD1 (7 bases). The CDR3 runs 15 residues. Germline lookup yields CDR1 SGHAT and CDR2 FQDESV (reference sequence). The V end lost 5 bases, the J end lost 4 bases, and 17 bases lay between the germline ends. Here the CDR3 DNA reads TGTGCCAGCAGCCCCGAAACAGGGGAGGTAGAGACCCAGTACTTC. This sequence encodes CASSPETGEVETQYF.

The chain is built from TRBV7-2 and TRBJ2-3; D gene unclear. V was clipped by 3 bases and J by 6 bases, with 13 bases between them. The CDR3 covers 14 residues. Germline CDR1 reads SGHTA; CDR2 reads FQGNSA. The CDR3 protein is CASSLSAIGDTQYF. CDR3 in DNA: TGTGCCAGCAGCTTGTCAGCGATCGGGGATACGCAGTATTTT.

J is TRBJ1-2 and V is TRBV28, with TRBD1 matching over 10 bases. Germline V gene lookup returns CDR1 MDHEN and CDR2 SYDVKM. J was trimmed by 1 base and V by 8 bases; bases with no gene match: 1. This CDR3 contains 13 residues. CDR3 sequence reads: CASGTGVNYGYTF. In DNA, the CDR3 is TGTGCCAGCGGGACAGGGGTTAACTATGGCTACACCTTC.

The chain combines TRBV19 with TRBJ2-1; D gene ambiguous. There are 15 residues in the CDR3. V lost 6 bases to trimming and J lost 0 bases, with 12 bases between them. Germline-derived CDR1 and CDR2 are LNHDA and SQIVND (reference sequence). The CDR3 protein is CASSPSVDSYNEQFF. The CDR3 nucleotides read TGTGCCAGTAGCCCGAGCGTCGACTCCTACAATGAGCAGTTCTTC.

This clone was counted between two and nine times. The V gene is TRBV4-1, the J gene TRBJ1-6; weak D call: TRBD1 (6 bases). Trimming pared 4 bases from V and 5 bases from J, leaving 27 bases between. CDR3 length: 20 amino acids. Per the germline V gene, CDR1 is MGHRA and CDR2 is YSYEKL. This CDR3 is CASSRQTGRVTKVDNSPLHF. The CDR3 region has the DNA TGCGCCAGCAGCCGCCAGACAGGCCGAGTGACTAAGGTGGATAATTCACCCCTCCACTTT.

V is TRBV27 and J is TRBJ2-3, with 8 bases that match TRBD2. The CDR3 extends over 13 amino acids. CDR1 MNHEY and CDR2 SMNVEV come from the germline V gene (reference sequence). This CDR3 reads CAIGGDRTDTQYF. The DNA for the CDR3 is TGTGCGATCGGGGGGGACCGCACAGATACGCAGTATTTT.

The chain recombines TRBV4-3 with TRBJ2-5, with D hard to call. V lost 0 bases and J lost 7, with 12 bases in between. The CDR3 is 14 residues long. The germline V gene has CDR1 LGHNA and CDR2 YSLEER. CDR3 nucleotides: TGCGCCAGCAGCCAAGATCCGCAGACTGGGACCCAGTACTTC. Amino acids: CASSQDPQTGTQYF.

This chain connects TRBV15 to TRBJ2-3; no reliable D call. The CDR3 spans 13 residues. Deletions cut 1 base from V and 6 bases from J, with 8 bases between. Germline CDR1 is LNHNV and CDR2 is YYDKDF (reference sequence). CDR3 sequence: CATSRAPSDTQYF. CDR3 nucleotide sequence: TGTGCCACCAGCAGAGCTCCTAGTGATACGCAGTATTTT.

CDR3 protein: CASSPRQGTYEQYF. The CDR3 nucleotides read TGCGCCAGCAGCCCTCGACAGGGGACCTACGAGCAGTACTTC. The chain is built from TRBV4-1 and TRBJ2-7; 8 bases align to TRBD1. Germline V lookup: CDR1 MGHRA, CDR2 YSYEKL. V lost 4 bases to trimming and J lost 2 bases; unmatched junction nucleotides: 4. CDR3 length equals 14 residues.

This clone was picked up a small number of times. This chain connects TRBV29-1 to TRBJ2-3; D is possibly TRBD2 (7 bases). Germline V gene lookup returns CDR1 SQVTM and CDR2 ANQGSEA. This CDR3 comprises 13 residues. The V end was cut by 2 bases, the J end by 5 bases, with 11 bases between. Written as DNA, the CDR3 is TGCAGCGTTGAAAGGGGGGGGCTAGATACGCAGTATTTT. Its translation: CSVERGGLDTQYF.

The chain uses TRBV15 and TRBJ2-3; D is possibly TRBD2 (6 bases). CDR3 length equals 15 residues. The germline CDR1 and CDR2 sequences are LNHNV and YYDKDF (reference sequence). The ends were cut back, 4 bases at V and 2 bases at J, with 13 bases in the middle. Here the CDR3 DNA reads TGTGCCACCAGCACCCAGGGACTCCTCACAGATACGCAGTATTTT. Translating gives CATSTQGLLTDTQYF.

The V gene is TRBV19, the J gene TRBJ2-5; a weak D match, TRBD1 (6 bases). This CDR3 region has 13 residues. Germline loops: CDR1 LNHDA, CDR2 SQIVND (reference sequence). V was pared by 8 bases and J by 4 bases, with 14 bases between. This chain's CDR3 is CASRPGARETQYF. The CDR3 nucleotides are TGTGCCAGTCGCCCAGGGGCGAGAGAGACCCAGTACTTC.

This clone was detected a few times. The chain recombines TRBV6-6 with TRBJ1-1; D might be TRBD1 (6 bases). The CDR3 is 12 amino acids. Trimming pared 4 bases from V and 8 bases from J, leaving 11 bases between. Germline V gene sequence: CDR1 MNHNY, CDR2 SVGAGI (reference sequence). Here the CDR3 DNA reads TGTGCCAGCAGTTGGACAGCGGCCGAAGCTTTCTTT. Translated, it gives CASSWTAAEAFF.

The CDR3 region is CASSPSPGIQPQHF. Written as DNA, the CDR3 is TGTGCCAGCAGTCCCTCCCCAGGGATCCAGCCCCAGCATTTT. J is TRBJ1-5 and V is TRBV28, with D tentatively TRBD1 (5 bases). CDR3 length equals 14 residues. The germline gives CDR1 MDHEN, CDR2 SYDVKM. Trimming removed 5 bases at V and 7 bases at J, with 15 bases between.

The chain combines TRBV29-1 with TRBJ2-1; possible D gene TRBD2, 6 bases. V shed 0 bases and J shed 5 bases, with 14 bases lying between them. The CDR3 is made up of 15 amino acids. Germline V gene lookup returns CDR1 SQVTM and CDR2 ANQGSEA. In nucleotides, the CDR3 is TGCAGCGTTGAAGAGGAGATCGCTAGCGACAATGAGCAGTTCTTC. This translates into CSVEEEIASDNEQFF.